This T cell receptor (beta chain) was documented in a study of cytomegalovirus exposure and HLA in healthy donors. Notes on the study in general: A missense variant in DCLRE1C was later tied to TCR beta V- and J-gene trimming. When a later analysis compared HLA-associated TCR beta chains with equally common others, the HLA-associated chains turned out to be more clonally expanded and to have lower generation probabilities. Rare sequences made up most TCRs, while some public TCRs were found in many donors.

This PCR relied on a set of 60 Vbeta primers and 13 Jbeta primers. Some clones are missing from TCRdb's copy, which holds only in-frame ones; the method was immunoSEQ multiplex PCR. The profile shows 100,000 to 150,000 clones, roughly 70% of them singletons. Looked up from germline, CDR1 is LGHNA and CDR2 is YNFKEQ. The CDR3 extends over 16 amino acids. The V segment lost 7 bases and the J segment 2 bases; nucleotides outside the gene matches: 11. On this clone itself: Its antigen is not identified.

The sample comprised PBMCs. The receptor's source is a man in his forties in good health and CMV-seropositive. The chain recombines TRBV4-2 with TRBJ2-3; TRBD2 aligns across 8 bases. The CDR3 DNA sequence: TGTGCCAGCACCCCGTTGGCGGGGGGTACCACAGATACGCAGTATTTT. Translated, it gives CASTPLAGGTTDTQYF.